This T cell receptor (beta chain) was sequenced for a study of T cell responses to AZD1222 COVID-19 vaccine. In germline, CDR1 is SEHNR, CDR2 FQNEAQ (reference sequence). Unmatched junction bases numbered 0, after V lost 2 bases and J lost 0 bases. The CDR3 is 15 amino acids. Clones were sequenced by immunoSEQ multiplex PCR, and TCRdb holds only the in-frame ones, with some missing. Among 95,000 to 150,000 clones listed, more than 75% were seen once. Details on this clone: The antigen remains unidentified.

Study results and caveats: Among AZD1222 vaccinees, only six were seropositive at baseline. Clonal diversity may have been underestimated in mostly white British donors. When two AZD1222 doses had been given, Spike-specific TCR breadth and depth rose.

Sequencing was performed on peripheral blood, taken on day 0 of AZD1222 vaccination. The gene calls are TRBV7-9 and TRBJ2-3; 9 nucleotides line up with TRBD2. The sequence was obtained from an adult in good health. The CDR3 region is CASSLSGGSTDTQYF. Here the CDR3 DNA reads TGTGCCAGCAGCTTAAGCGGGGGGAGCACAGATACGCAGTATTTT.